This TCR beta chain was retrieved from a study of blood T cell repertoires in COVID-19. Generated by immunoSEQ multiplex PCR, the TCRdb table keeps only in-frame clones and is missing some. The data show 250,000 or so clones, 88% seen once. The CDR3 is 16 amino acids. J lost 7 bases, V lost 6 bases, and 10 bases had no gene match. Germline CDR1 reads KGHSH; CDR2 reads LQKENI. A case of COVID-19 had been met by exposed participants within 2 weeks before study entry. This clonotype was sampled from a woman between 40 and 55 years old who had been exposed to COVID-19. The sequencing sample was made of PBMCs or T cells enriched from blood (not recorded which). The chain joins TRBV18 to TRBJ1-4, with 11 bases fitting TRBD1. CDR3 coding DNA: TGTGCCAGCTCGTACGACGCCGGGACAGGGGGTGAAAAACTGTTTTTT. Amino acids: CASSYDAGTGGEKLFF.